This T cell receptor beta chain was sequenced for a study of shared clonotypes between healthy human individuals. It was across several immunoSEQ plates that each subset's genomic DNA was evenly split. The method was immunoSEQ multiplex PCR; TCRdb's version includes in-frame clones alone and lacks a portion of them. The data show 2 million to 3 million clones, with approximately 94% seen just once and 0.36% held by the top ten. The J segment lost 1 base and the V segment lost 6 bases, leaving 6 bases of the junction unmatched. Per the germline V gene, CDR1 is SQVTM and CDR2 is ANQGSEA. The CDR3 totals 14 residues. About this clone itself: Its specificity is unknown.

Study-wide findings and caveats: The sole specimen, blood, was sampled, and tissue repertoires likely differ.

J is TRBJ1-1 and V is TRBV29-1; 9 bases are a match to TRBD1. This receptor was obtained from a man between 18 and 35 years old in good health. Some clones in this sample may be carry-over from other donors' samples. Sequences were obtained from naive CD4+ T cells from PBMCs. Sample subset: CD45RA+ positively selected. CDR3 bases: TGCAGCGTCGGGCAGACAGGGGGGAACACTGAAGCTTTCTTT. Protein sequence: CSVGQTGGNTEAFF. The variable domain in full, with the rest retrieved from reference TRBV29-1 and TRBJ1-1, is SAVISQKPSRDICQRGTSLTIQCQVDSQVTMMFWYRQQPGQSLTLIATANQGSEATYESGFVIDKFPISRPNLTFSTLTVSNMSPEDSSIYLCSVGQTGGNTEAFFGQGTRLTVV.